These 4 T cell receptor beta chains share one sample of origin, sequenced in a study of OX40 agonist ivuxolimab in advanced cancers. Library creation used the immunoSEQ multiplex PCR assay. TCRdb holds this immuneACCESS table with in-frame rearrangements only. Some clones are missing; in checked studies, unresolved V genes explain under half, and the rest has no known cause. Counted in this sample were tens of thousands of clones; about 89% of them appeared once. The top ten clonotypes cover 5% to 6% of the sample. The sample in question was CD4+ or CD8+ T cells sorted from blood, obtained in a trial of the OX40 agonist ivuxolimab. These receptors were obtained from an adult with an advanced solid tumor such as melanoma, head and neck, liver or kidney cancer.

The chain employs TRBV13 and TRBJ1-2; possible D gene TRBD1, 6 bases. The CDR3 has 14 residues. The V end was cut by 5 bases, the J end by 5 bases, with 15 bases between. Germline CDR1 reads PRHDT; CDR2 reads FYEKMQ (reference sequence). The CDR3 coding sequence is TGTGCCAGCAGCCAACGCACGCAGGGGTATGGCTACACCTTC. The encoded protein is CASSQRTQGYGYTF.

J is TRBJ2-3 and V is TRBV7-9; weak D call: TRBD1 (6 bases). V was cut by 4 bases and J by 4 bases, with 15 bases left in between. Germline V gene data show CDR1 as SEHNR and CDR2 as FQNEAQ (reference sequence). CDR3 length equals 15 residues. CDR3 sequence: CASSYGTSFADTQYF. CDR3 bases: TGTGCCAGCAGCTACGGGACAAGTTTTGCAGATACGCAGTATTTT.

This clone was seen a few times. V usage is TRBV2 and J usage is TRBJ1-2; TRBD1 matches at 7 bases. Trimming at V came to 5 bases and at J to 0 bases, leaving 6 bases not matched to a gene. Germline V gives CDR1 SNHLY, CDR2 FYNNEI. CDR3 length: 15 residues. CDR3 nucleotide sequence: TGTGCCAGCAGTCTTCAGGGGGGTTCTAACTATGGCTACACCTTC. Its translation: CASSLQGGSNYGYTF.

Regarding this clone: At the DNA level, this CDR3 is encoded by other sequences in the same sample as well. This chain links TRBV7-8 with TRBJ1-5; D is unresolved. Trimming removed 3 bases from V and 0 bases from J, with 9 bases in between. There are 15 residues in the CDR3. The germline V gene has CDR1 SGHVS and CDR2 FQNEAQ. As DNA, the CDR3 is TGTGCCAGCAGCTTCTCCACGGATAGCAATCAGCCCCAGCATTTT. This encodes CASSFSTDSNQPQHF.